A selection of T cell receptor beta chains follows, all from one sample in a study of blood T cell repertoires in COVID-19. TCRdb keeps only in-frame clones here, not all; method: immunoSEQ multiplex PCR. The sample contains approximately 68,000 clones, approximately 87% of which appear only once. The sample comprised peripheral blood. The source is a man aged 45-65 years with active COVID-19. Both conserved end residues are part of each CDR3. A D gene is named only where the DNA matches it firmly. Not every row has a clone size; where given, it reads once, few, many or a size class.

D | size | J | V | CDR3 | DNA
- | once | TRBJ2-4 | TRBV6-6 | CASSYLELNIQYF | TGTGCCAGCAGTTATTTAGAGTTGAACATTCAGTACTTC
TRBD1 | - | TRBJ1-2 | TRBV7-9 | CASSSITGVDGYTF | TGTGCCAGCAGCTCGATTACAGGGGTCGATGGCTACACCTTC
- | once | TRBJ1-1 | TRBV27 | CASRTVMNTEAFF | TGTGCCAGCAGGACTGTGATGAACACTGAAGCTTTCTTT
TRBD2 | once | TRBJ2-2 | TRBV5-1 | CASSLAGARTGELFF | TGCGCCAGCAGCTTAGCGGGAGCCCGGACCGGGGAGCTGTTTTTT
- | - | TRBJ2-1 | TRBV27 | CASSLTAGGYNEQFF | TGTGCCAGCAGTTTAACGGCGGGTGGATACAATGAGCAGTTCTTC
TRBD1 | - | TRBJ1-5 | TRBV5-5 | CASSRAGQADNQPQHF | TGTGCCAGCAGCCGCGCAGGACAGGCCGATAATCAGCCCCAGCATTTT
TRBD2 | once | TRBJ2-2 | TRBV2 | CASSEVSGGVTGELFF | TGTGCCAGCAGTGAAGTTAGCGGGGGGGTGACCGGGGAGCTGTTTTTT
- | - | TRBJ2-4 | TRBV2 | CASATVAKNIQYF | TGTGCCAGCGCTACGGTAGCCAAAAACATTCAGTACTTC
TRBD1 | - | TRBJ2-7 | TRBV2 | CASSAGTGLYEQYF | TGTGCCAGCAGTGCGGGGACAGGACTCTACGAGCAGTACTTC
- | - | TRBJ2-5 | TRBV2 | CASSERRKETQYF | TGTGCCAGCAGTGAAAGGAGGAAAGAGACCCAGTACTTC
TRBD1 | - | TRBJ1-2 | TRBV6-6 | CASRWTGTWDGYTF | TGTGCCAGCAGGTGGACAGGCACCTGGGATGGCTACACCTTC
TRBD1 | once | TRBJ2-7 | TRBV7-6 | CASSSRQGTLHEQYF | TGTGCCAGCAGCTCCCGACAGGGGACACTCCACGAGCAGTACTTC
- | - | TRBJ1-3 | TRBV7-2 | CASSFDTSGNTIYF | TGTGCCAGCAGCTTCGACACCTCTGGAAACACCATATATTTT
TRBD1 | few | TRBJ2-7 | TRBV7-3 | CASSPRMTGKDEQYF | TGTGCCAGCAGCCCTCGTATGACAGGGAAGGACGAGCAGTACTTC
- | - | TRBJ1-2 | TRBV4-3 | CASSQDNPTYSGYTF | TGCGCCAGCAGCCAAGATAACCCAACCTATAGTGGCTACACCTTC
TRBD2 | - | TRBJ2-3 | TRBV25-1 | CASRNSGGTDTQYF | TGTGCCAGCAGAAATAGCGGGGGCACAGATACGCAGTATTTT
TRBD2 | few | TRBJ2-7 | TRBV7-3 | CASSLSSGSLEQYF | TGTGCCAGCAGCTTATCTAGCGGGAGTTTGGAGCAGTACTTC
TRBD1 | - | TRBJ1-5 | TRBV4-3 | CASSQDGGTGHQPQHF | TGCGCCAGCAGCCAAGATGGCGGGACAGGTCATCAGCCCCAGCATTTT
- | - | TRBJ2-7 | TRBV30 | CACKRSGFSYEQYF | TGTGCCTGCAAAAGAAGCGGATTCTCCTACGAGCAGTACTTC
- | - | TRBJ1-4 | TRBV11-2 | CASSPPTGSNEKLFF | TGTGCCAGCAGCCCCCCGACAGGAAGTAATGAAAAACTGTTTTTT
- | - | TRBJ1-2 | TRBV29-1 | CSVDPGYGYTF | TGCAGCGTTGACCCCGGCTATGGCTACACCTTC
- | - | TRBJ1-5 | TRBV7-2 | CASSLVGQGGQPQHF | TGTGCCAGCAGCTTAGTAGGGCAGGGCGGTCAGCCCCAGCATTTT
TRBD2 | - | TRBJ2-2 | TRBV30 | CAWSGTSVGGELFF | TGTGCCTGGTCCGGGACTAGCGTTGGCGGGGAGCTGTTTTTT
- | - | TRBJ1-2 | TRBV20-1 | CSARDQDGYTF | TGCAGTGCTAGAGATCAGGATGGCTACACCTTC
- | medium-sized | TRBJ2-2 | TRBV2 | CASSDEVGARTGELFF | TGTGCCAGCAGTGATGAGGTGGGGGCGCGGACCGGGGAGCTGTTTTTT
TRBD2 | few | TRBJ2-7 | TRBV2 | CASSESGGTYEQYF | TGTGCCAGCAGTGAAAGCGGGGGGACCTACGAGCAGTACTTC
- | - | TRBJ1-1 | TRBV5-1 | CASGEQGGTEAFF | TGCGCCAGCGGAGAGCAGGGAGGCACTGAAGCTTTCTTT
- | - | TRBJ2-2 | TRBV29-1 | CSVATSTVSGELFF | TGCAGCGTCGCGACTAGTACGGTCTCCGGGGAGCTGTTTTTT
- | - | TRBJ2-3 | TRBV11-2 | CASSLRWGQQYF | TGTGCCAGCAGCTTAAGGTGGGGCCAGCAGTATTTT
- | few | TRBJ2-1 | TRBV20-1 | CSASSGVGYEQFF | TGCAGTGCTAGTTCAGGGGTAGGTTATGAGCAGTTCTTC
TRBD2 | once | TRBJ2-7 | TRBV6-2/TRBV6-3 | CASSYRRLAGGHRRSYEQYF | TGTGCCAGCAGTTACCGCAGACTAGCGGGAGGACATAGGAGGTCCTACGAGCAGTACTTC
- | - | TRBJ2-3 | TRBV2 | CASREKRSSTDTQYF | TGTGCCAGCAGGGAGAAACGTAGTAGCACAGATACGCAGTATTTT
- | - | TRBJ1-1 | TRBV5-1 | CASSQLQGLGTEAFF | TGCGCCAGCAGCCAGTTACAGGGATTGGGGACTGAAGCTTTCTTT
TRBD1 | - | TRBJ1-2 | TRBV4-1 | CASSYRGGYTF | TGCGCCAGCAGCTACAGGGGGGGCTACACCTTC
TRBD2 | - | TRBJ2-3 | TRBV9 | CASSVGGSGGADTQYF | TGTGCCAGCAGCGTAGGTGGTAGCGGGGGGGCAGATACGCAGTATTTT
- | - | TRBJ2-7 | TRBV10-3 | CAINRDTYYEQYF | TGTGCCATCAACCGGGACACCTACTACGAGCAGTACTTC
TRBD2 | - | TRBJ2-2 | TRBV2 | CASSVSGASPGELFF | TGTGCCAGCAGTGTGAGCGGGGCTAGCCCCGGGGAGCTGTTTTTT
TRBD1 | - | TRBJ1-5 | TRBV2 | CASSDGQGRSQPQHF | TGTGCCAGCAGTGACGGACAGGGAAGAAGTCAGCCCCAGCATTTT
- | - | TRBJ2-5 | TRBV29-1 | CSAQGWETQYF | TGCAGCGCGCAGGGTTGGGAGACCCAGTACTTC
- | - | TRBJ2-1 | TRBV5-1 | CASSLAETYNEQFF | TGCGCCAGCAGCTTGGCGGAGACCTACAATGAGCAGTTCTTC
- | - | TRBJ2-1 | TRBV6-1 | CASSEFWGPYNEQFF | TGTGCCAGCAGTGAATTCTGGGGCCCCTACAATGAGCAGTTCTTC
- | once | TRBJ1-4 | TRBV28 | CASSPLGQTTNEKLFF | TGTGCCAGCAGTCCCTTAGGACAAACAACTAATGAAAAACTGTTTTTT
- | - | TRBJ2-1 | TRBV4-1 | CASSQGGLTNEQFF | TGCGCCAGCAGCCAAGGGGGACTTACGAATGAGCAGTTCTTC
- | - | TRBJ2-1 | TRBV7-7 | CASSQGVNNEQFF | TGTGCCAGCAGCCAGGGCGTTAACAATGAGCAGTTCTTC
- | - | TRBJ1-6 | TRBV19 | CASTVGQGSSPLHF | TGTGCCAGTACAGTAGGGCAGGGTAGCTCACCCCTCCACTTT
- | - | TRBJ1-2 | TRBV28 | CASRNPPAGGYTF | TGTGCCAGCAGGAACCCTCCGGCGGGTGGCTACACCTTC
- | - | TRBJ2-5 | TRBV5-6 | CASSPQGQETQYF | TGTGCCAGCAGCCCGCAGGGTCAAGAGACCCAGTACTTC